A single sample is the source of the 13 T cell receptor beta chains below, sequenced in a study of T cell responses to AZD1222 COVID-19 vaccine. Sequenced by immunoSEQ multiplex PCR; TCRdb stores in-frame clones only, minus some. The data show about 130,000 clones, roughly 92% seen once. This material consisted of peripheral blood, taken 28 days after the second AZD1222 dose. The origin of the receptors is an adult who received the AZD1222 COVID-19 vaccine.

The rearrangement uses TRBV15 and TRBJ2-3; no clear D gene. The CDR3 is 13 residues long. Germline CDR1 reads LNHNV; CDR2 reads YYDKDF (reference sequence). Between the trimmed V and J ends, which lost 4 bases and 6 bases, there was a span of 11 bases. The CDR3, as DNA: TGTGCCACCAGCACGACCCCCGCCGATACGCAGTATTTT. This codes for CATSTTPADTQYF.

This rearrangement joins TRBV29-1 to TRBJ1-3; D ambiguous. V shed 0 bases and J shed 0 bases, with 6 bases lying between them. The V gene's germline CDR1 is SQVTM and CDR2 ANQGSEA. This CDR3 spans 14 amino acids. The DNA of the CDR3 is TGCAGCGTTGAAGATCAGGTCTCTGGAAACACCATATATTTT. Its protein is CSVEDQVSGNTIYF.

A few counts support this clone. Other DNA sequences from this sample encode an identical CDR3 as well. The V gene is TRBV19, the J gene TRBJ1-1, with TRBD1 matching 10 bases. Germline CDR1 and CDR2: LNHDA and SQIVND (reference sequence). V gave up 5 bases and J gave up 0 bases; unmatched junction bases: 3. CDR3 length: 15 residues. The CDR3 bases are TGTGCCAGTAGTCCGGGACAGGGGTTGAACACTGAAGCTTTCTTT. Residues: CASSPGQGLNTEAFF.

The rearrangement uses TRBV7-9 and TRBJ1-1, with 7 bases matching TRBD1. The V and J ends lost 4 bases and 0 bases, in that order; junction bases with no gene match: 5. This CDR3 has 15 residues. CDR1 and CDR2 from the germline V gene are SEHNR and FQNEAQ (reference sequence). In DNA, the CDR3 is TGTGCCAGCAGCTCACAGGGGACAGTGAACACTGAAGCTTTCTTT. Its protein product is CASSSQGTVNTEAFF.

The chain links TRBV7-3 to TRBJ2-7, with 9 nucleotides matching TRBD1. CDR3 length equals 16 residues. Germline V lookup: CDR1 SGHTA, CDR2 FQGTGA. The trim removed 6 bases at V and 1 base at J, leaving 10 bases unmatched. CDR3 nucleotides: TGTGCCAGCAGTTCCACAGCCGGGACAGGGTCCTACGAGCAGTACTTC. Amino acid sequence: CASSSTAGTGSYEQYF.

The genes are TRBV19 and TRBJ2-5, with D possibly TRBD2 on 6 matching bases. CDR3 length: 16 residues. V lost 3 bases to trimming and J lost 5 bases, with 19 bases between them. Germline V gene sequence: CDR1 LNHDA, CDR2 SQIVND (reference sequence). The CDR3 reads CASSMTTGVSVETQYF. DNA of the CDR3: TGTGCCAGTAGTATGACAACGGGAGTCTCGGTCGAGACCCAGTACTTC. Using reference TRBV19 and TRBJ2-5 for the parts outside the CDR3, the full variable domain is DGGITQSPKYLFRKEGQNVTLSCEQNLNHDAMYWYRQDPGQGLRLIYYSQIVNDFQKGDIAEGYSVSREKKESFPLTVTSAQKNPTAFYLCASSMTTGVSVETQYFGPGTRLLVL.

The rearrangement uses TRBV19 and TRBJ1-2, with a tentative D call TRBD1 (5 bases). V lost 3 bases and J 2 bases, leaving 10 bases between the germline ends. The CDR3 consists of 14 residues. Germline loops: CDR1 LNHDA, CDR2 SQIVND (reference sequence). CDR3 bases: TGTGCCAGTAGTATGGTGACAGCAAACTATGGCTACACCTTC. Its translation is CASSMVTANYGYTF.

V usage is TRBV7-2 and J usage is TRBJ1-2; D is possibly TRBD1 (5 bases). CDR1 SGHTA and CDR2 FQGNSA come from the germline V gene. Trimming pared 1 base from V and 7 bases from J, leaving 16 bases between. The CDR3 totals 15 residues. CDR3 DNA sequence: TGTGCCAGCAGCTTAGGTTGGAGGCAGGGAGGTGGCTACACCTTC. It yields the protein CASSLGWRQGGGYTF. Drawing the rest from reference TRBV7-2 and TRBJ1-2, the complete variable domain is GAGVSQSPSNKVTEKGKDVELRCDPISGHTALYWYRQSLGQGLEFLIYFQGNSAPDKSGLPSDRFSAERTGGSVSTLTIQRTQQEDSAVYLCASSLGWRQGGGYTFGSGTRLTVV.

This clone was counted only a few times. The V gene is TRBV27, the J gene TRBJ1-4, with 10 nucleotides matching TRBD1. The ends lost 6 bases at V and 4 bases at J; junction bases unmatched: 8. This CDR3 contains 16 residues. From germline, CDR1 is MNHEY and CDR2 SMNVEV (reference sequence). The CDR3 reads CASRRDRGHVNEKLFF. CDR3 DNA sequence: TGTGCCAGCAGGCGAGACAGGGGGCACGTTAATGAAAAACTGTTTTTT.

This chain joins TRBV19 and TRBJ2-1; TRBD2 matches 8 bases. The germline CDR1 and CDR2 sequences are LNHDA and SQIVND (reference sequence). Trimming at V came to 5 bases and at J to 4 bases, leaving 10 bases not matched to a gene. There are 16 residues in the CDR3. CDR3 in amino acids: CASSLRAGAGYNEQFF. For the CDR3, the DNA is TGTGCCAGTAGTCTCAGAGCGGGAGCGGGGTACAATGAGCAGTTCTTC.

The chain employs TRBV9 and TRBJ2-7; 9 nucleotides agree with TRBD1. CDR3 length equals 14 residues. V dropped 2 bases and J dropped 3; count of bases not matched to a gene: 3. The V gene's germline CDR1 is SGDLS and CDR2 YYNGEE. The CDR3 nucleotides are TGTGCCAGCAGCGTTGGACAGGGGCTCTACGAGCAGTACTTC. Translating gives CASSVGQGLYEQYF.

The chain couples TRBV4-3 to TRBJ2-7; TRBD2 aligns across 15 bases. The trim removed 4 bases at V and 2 bases at J, leaving 6 bases unmatched. Germline loops: CDR1 LGHNA, CDR2 YSLEER. The CDR3 is 17 amino acids. DNA of the CDR3: TGCGCCAGCAGCCCCCGGACTAGCGGGAGGGCCCCCTACGAGCAGTACTTC. Residues: CASSPRTSGRAPYEQYF.

In this sample, this clone turned up once. Written as DNA, the CDR3 is TGTGCCAGCAGCCTCGGTGGGGGGAATCAGCCCCAGCATTTT. Translated, it gives CASSLGGGNQPQHF. The chain has TRBV3-1 (or the pseudogene TRBV3-2) and TRBJ1-5; weak D call: TRBD1 (5 bases). Between the trimmed V and J ends, which lost 4 bases and 4 bases, there was a span of 11 bases. The CDR3 spans 14 residues. The germline V gene has CDR1 LGHDT and CDR2 YNNKEL (reference sequence).